A selection of T cell receptor beta chains follows, all from one sample in a study of T-cell reconstitution after alpha-beta-depleted transplantation in children. TCRdb passed the PCR reads through MiXCR, listing each CDR3 protein once. The table has around 600,000 distinct CDR3 sequences, roughly 24% seen once. The sample was PBMCs, mostly from graft donor cells, taken 360 days after TCRalphabeta/CD19-depleted stem cell transplant. These receptors came from a boy in the first two years of life who had a stem cell transplant for acute myeloid leukemia, so the T cells may come from the graft donor. CDR3s include the opening cysteine and the closing phenylalanine or tryptophan. Fields, in order: CDR3 DNA, CDR3 protein, J gene, V gene, D gene, clone size. The D gene is left open where the match is weak. Clone size is not always given. Where it is, it says once, few, many or a class for expanded clones.

TGCAGTGCTAGAGTAGCTAGCGGGGGGGGGAGCTCCTACAATGAGCAGTTCTTC,CSARVASGGGSSYNEQFF,TRBJ2-1,TRBV20-1,TRBD2,-
TGTGCCAGCAGTCTCCGACAGGGAGCGTATGAAAAACTGTTTTTT,CASSLRQGAYEKLFF,TRBJ1-4,TRBV28,TRBD1,-
TGCAGTGCTAGACGGGAGGGACTAGATCCTTATTACGAGCAGTACTTC,CSARREGLDPYYEQYF,TRBJ2-7,TRBV20-1,TRBD2,many
TGTGCCAGCAGCCCAAGACAGGGCAACTACGAGCAGTACTTC,CASSPRQGNYEQYF,TRBJ2-7,TRBV7-9,TRBD1,-
TGCAGTGCTCATCCGGGACTAGTGACAGATACGCAGTATTTT,CSAHPGLVTDTQYF,TRBJ2-3,TRBV20-1,TRBD2,many
TGTGCCAGCAGCCATCTCTCGACAGGGGCCTACAATGAGCAGTTCTTC,CASSHLSTGAYNEQFF,TRBJ2-1,TRBV9,TRBD1,-
TGTGCCATCAGCATGGGACCAGACACAGATACGCAGTATTTT,CAISMGPDTDTQYF,TRBJ2-3,TRBV10-3,-,-
TGTGCCAGCAGCGTCGGGACAGCAATTAATTCACCCCTCCACTTT,CASSVGTAINSPLHF,TRBJ1-6,TRBV9,TRBD1,many
TGTGCCAGCAGTACAGGGGGGATGAACACTGAAGCTTTCTTT,CASSTGGMNTEAFF,TRBJ1-1,TRBV6-1,TRBD1,-
TGTGCCAGCAGATTAGCGGAGGTTTATGAGCAGTTCTTC,CASRLAEVYEQFF,TRBJ2-1,TRBV28,-,-
TGTGCCAGTAGCGGGGCTGCGCGGGAGACCCAGTACTTC,CASSGAARETQYF,TRBJ2-5,TRBV19,-,few
TGCAGTGCTTGGACAGGGGTCTACGAGCAGTACTTC,CSAWTGVYEQYF,TRBJ2-7,TRBV20-1,TRBD1,-
TGTGCCAGCAGTTACTCGACCCCACAAAGCTCCTACAATGAGCAGTTCTTC,CASSYSTPQSSYNEQFF,TRBJ2-1,TRBV6-5,-,once
TGCAGCGTTGCTGGGTCAGGCCAGGGGGCCAAAAACATTCAGTACTTC,CSVAGSGQGAKNIQYF,TRBJ2-4,TRBV29-1,-,-
TGTGCTAGTGGTTTGGGGGACAGTCAAGAGACCCAGTACTTC,CASGLGDSQETQYF,TRBJ2-5,TRBV12-5,TRBD1,few
TGCAGCGTTGAGGGACAGTCCTACGAGCAGTACTTC,CSVEGQSYEQYF,TRBJ2-7,TRBV29-1,TRBD1,-
TGTGCCAGCAGTTACTCGAGGTGGGGGGCCAATGAGCAGTTCTTC,CASSYSRWGANEQFF,TRBJ2-1,TRBV6-5,-,few
TGTGCCAGCAGCTACCTGATCTCTGGAAACACCATATATTTT,CASSYLISGNTIYF,TRBJ1-3,TRBV5-5,-,-
TGCAGCGTTGGAATGACAGGGGGTAGAGATACGCAGTATTTT,CSVGMTGGRDTQYF,TRBJ2-3,TRBV29-1,TRBD1,many
TGTGCCAGCAGTTACGGGGGGATGGCTAATGAAAAACTGTTTTTT,CASSYGGMANEKLFF,TRBJ1-4,TRBV6-5,-,-
TGTGCCAGCAGTTTTTCCCGGGACAGCTACTACAATGAGCAGTTCTTC,CASSFSRDSYYNEQFF,TRBJ2-1,TRBV6-2/TRBV6-3,TRBD1,many
TGTGCCAGCAGTCGGCGGGGGGGCCGTCCGGGAGATACGCTGTATTTT,CASSRRGGRPGDTLYF,TRBJ2-3,TRBV28,TRBD2,-
TGTGCCAGCGCCTCGGGTTACACAGATACGCAGTATTTT,CASASGYTDTQYF,TRBJ2-3,TRBV2,-,-
TGTGCCAGCAGGGGACTTAACTCTGGGGCCAACGTCCTGACTTTC,CASRGLNSGANVLTF,TRBJ2-6,TRBV12-3/TRBV12-4,-,few
TGCGCCAGCAGCCAAGTGAGGGGAGTAACCACCGGGGAGCTGTTTTTT,CASSQVRGVTTGELFF,TRBJ2-2,TRBV4-3,-,-
TGTGCCAGCAGTTTAAAGGGTCTGGGGAGCCAGCCCCAGCATTTT,CASSLKGLGSQPQHF,TRBJ1-5,TRBV28,-,few
TGCGCCAGCAGCCCGCTACTAGCGGTGAGCGGGGAGACCCAGTACTTC,CASSPLLAVSGETQYF,TRBJ2-5,TRBV5-1,TRBD2,few
TGCGCCAGCAGCCAAACGCCTCAGAGTCTTTATGGCTACACCTTC,CASSQTPQSLYGYTF,TRBJ1-2,TRBV4-3,-,many
TGTGCCAGCGTCCCCTCGGCAGACTATGGCTACACCTTC,CASVPSADYGYTF,TRBJ1-2,TRBV12-3/TRBV12-4,-,few
TGTGCCAGCAGTTACAAGAACAGGGGGACCGGGGAGCTGTTTTTT,CASSYKNRGTGELFF,TRBJ2-2,TRBV6-5,TRBD1,few
TGCGCCAGCAGCCATACCGTGAAGACCCCCGCCGGGATGGACTATGGCTACACCTTC,CASSHTVKTPAGMDYGYTF,TRBJ1-2,TRBV4-3,-,-
TGCGCCAGCAGCCCGCCGCCTAGATTGGGCACAGATACGCAGTATTTT,CASSPPPRLGTDTQYF,TRBJ2-3,TRBV4-1,-,-
TGTGCCAGCAGCCGCGTAGGAGGAAGGAACACTGAAGCTTTCTTT,CASSRVGGRNTEAFF,TRBJ1-1,TRBV7-6,-,many
TGTGCCAGCAGCCTCACCGGGACAGCTAATTCACCCCTCCACTTT,CASSLTGTANSPLHF,TRBJ1-6,TRBV7-3,TRBD1,-
TGTGCCAGCAGCTTTGGACAGGGTCTGGAGACCCAGTACTTC,CASSFGQGLETQYF,TRBJ2-5,TRBV7-8,TRBD1,-
TGTGCCAGCTCACCGATATGGGACGGCACAGATACGCAGTATTTT,CASSPIWDGTDTQYF,TRBJ2-3,TRBV18,-,-
TGCGCCAGCAGCCAAGAGGGGTTCTCTGGGGCCAACGTCCTGACTTTC,CASSQEGFSGANVLTF,TRBJ2-6,TRBV4-1,-,-
TGTGCCAGCAGCCGTGGACTAGCGTCCTCCAATGAGCAGTTCTTC,CASSRGLASSNEQFF,TRBJ2-1,TRBV12-3/TRBV12-4,TRBD2,many
TGCAGCGTTGAATGGGTGGGAGAGGACTATGGCTACACCTTC,CSVEWVGEDYGYTF,TRBJ1-2,TRBV29-1,-,many
TGTGCCTGGAGCTTTCTTGGGGGAGCGCAGTTCTTC,CAWSFLGGAQFF,TRBJ2-1,TRBV30,-,-